Below are 25 T cell receptor beta chains sequenced from a single sample in a study of beta chain features in type 1 diabetes. The entirety of the isolated RNA underwent reverse transcription, so expressed TCRB transcripts were sequenced. Profiled with immunoSEQ multiplex PCR; TCRdb holds only in-frame clones, not every one. The repertoire consists of 600,000 to 650,000 clones, with roughly a sixth occurring once and the leading ten covering under 0.095%. Material: naive CD4+ T cells from blood. The source of these receptors is a man aged 18 to 30 in good health.

This clone showed up just a few times. The V and J genes are TRBV4-3 and TRBJ2-7, with D tentatively TRBD1 (6 bases). The CDR3 contains 14 residues. V gave up 0 bases and J gave up 5 bases, with 11 bases separating them. Per the germline V gene, CDR1 is LGHNA and CDR2 is YSLEER. The CDR3 DNA follows: TGCGCCAGCAGCCAAGATTCCAGGGGCCACGAGCAGTACTTC. Translated: CASSQDSRGHEQYF.

This clone was seen many times. The CDR3 loop is CASSSSGRRNEQFF. Written as DNA, the CDR3 is TGTGCCAGCAGCTCAAGCGGGAGGCGAAATGAGCAGTTCTTC. The V gene is TRBV13, the J gene TRBJ2-1, with 9 bases fitting TRBD2. The V segment lost 4 bases and the J segment 7 bases; nucleotides outside the gene matches: 5. The CDR3 has 14 amino acids. Germline assignment: CDR1 PRHDT and CDR2 FYEKMQ (reference sequence).

This sequence joins TRBV9 and TRBJ1-2, with 7 nucleotides matching TRBD1. CDR1 and CDR2 (germline): SGDLS, YYNGEE. This CDR3 comprises 15 residues. V dropped 3 bases and J dropped 0; count of bases not matched to a gene: 5. This chain's CDR3 is CASSAQTGTNYGYTF. CDR3 DNA sequence: TGTGCCAGCAGCGCCCAGACAGGGACTAACTATGGCTACACCTTC.

This clone has just a few counts. The V call is TRBV19, the J call TRBJ2-1; 9 positions agree with TRBD1. This CDR3 contains 16 residues. Germline CDR1 reads LNHDA; CDR2 reads SQIVND (reference sequence). The V segment lost 6 bases and the J segment 3 bases; nucleotides outside the gene matches: 9. The CDR3 region is CASRPMDRGNYNEQFF. The CDR3, as DNA: TGTGCCAGTAGACCGATGGACAGGGGTAACTACAATGAGCAGTTCTTC.

This chain uses TRBV11-1 with TRBJ1-3; TRBD1 might be the D (5 bases). The CDR3 is 11 amino acids. Germline V gene sequence: CDR1 SGHAT, CDR2 FQDESV (reference sequence). V lost 6 bases, J lost 8 bases, and 8 bases lay in between. The CDR3, as DNA: TGTGCCAGCAGAACGGGGCACACCATATATTTT. Amino acids: CASRTGHTIYF.

This clone was picked up a small number of times. The rearrangement uses TRBV27 and TRBJ1-6, with TRBD1 matching over 7 bases. Germline loops: CDR1 MNHEY, CDR2 SMNVEV (reference sequence). The CDR3 contains 14 residues. V was clipped by 2 bases and J by 10 bases; unmatched bases: 5. In nucleotides, the CDR3 is TGTGCCAGCAGTTTAACCGACAGGGTCTCACCCCTCCACTTT. It codes for CASSLTDRVSPLHF.

V gene TRBV27 combines with J gene TRBJ2-3; 10 nucleotides line up with TRBD1. V was pared by 6 bases and J by 3 bases, with 6 bases of the junction left unmatched. Germline lookup yields CDR1 MNHEY and CDR2 SMNVEV (reference sequence). The CDR3 totals 15 residues. The CDR3, as DNA: TGTGCCAGCAGACCCGGGACAGGGGAAACAGATACGCAGTATTTT. Protein sequence: CASRPGTGETDTQYF.

This clone was observed a handful of times. The chain employs TRBV5-4 and TRBJ2-5; D is uncertain. The CDR3 loop spans 14 amino acids. Trimming pared 4 bases from V and 5 bases from J, leaving 15 bases between. CDR1 is SGHNT, CDR2 YYREEE, per germline (reference sequence). The CDR3 region is CASSDQLGRETQYF. As DNA, the CDR3 is TGTGCCAGCAGCGATCAACTTGGACGGGAGACCCAGTACTTC.

The gene calls are TRBV7-9 and TRBJ1-5; D is possibly TRBD1 (5 bases). The germline CDR1 and CDR2 sequences are SEHNR and FQNEAQ (reference sequence). This CDR3 is 15 amino acids long. The V and J ends lost 3 bases and 1 base respectively, with 10 bases between them. CDR3 region: CASSFSGASNQPQHF. The CDR3 DNA reads as TGTGCCAGCAGCTTTTCTGGGGCCAGCAATCAGCCCCAGCATTTT.

Only a few counts were recorded for this clone. V is TRBV7-3 and J is TRBJ2-1, with D possibly being TRBD1 or TRBD2 (5 bases each). The V end was cut by 2 bases, the J end by 2 bases, with 7 bases between. There are 14 residues in the CDR3. Germline V gives CDR1 SGHTA, CDR2 FQGTGA. The CDR3 spells CASSLQGAYNEQFF. CDR3 in DNA: TGTGCCAGCAGCTTACAGGGAGCCTACAATGAGCAGTTCTTC.

The chain is built from TRBV25-1 and TRBJ2-5; 9 bases match TRBD2. V lost 8 bases, J lost 5 bases, and 9 bases stayed unmatched. CDR1 and CDR2 from the germline V gene are MGHDK and SYGVNS. There are 14 residues in the CDR3. This CDR3 is CASRTALAGETQYF. DNA of the CDR3: TGTGCCAGCCGAACTGCTCTAGCGGGGGAGACCCAGTACTTC. The entire variable domain, with the rest obtained from reference TRBV25-1 and TRBJ2-5, is as follows: EADIYQTPRYLVIGTGKKITLECSQTMGHDKMYWYQQDPGMELHLIHYSYGVNSTEKGDLSSESTVSRIRTEHFPLTLESARPSHTSQYLCASRTALAGETQYFGPGTRLLVL.

This clone was counted only a few times. V gene TRBV18 combines with J gene TRBJ2-1; D may be TRBD2 (5 bases). The ends were cut back, 3 bases at V and 9 bases at J, with 12 bases in the middle. CDR3 length equals 13 residues. Germline CDR1 KGHSH, CDR2 LQKENI. CDR3 sequence: CASSPQLGSEQFF. The CDR3 bases are TGTGCCAGCTCACCGCAACTAGGCAGTGAGCAGTTCTTC.

This clone showed up just a few times. The V gene is TRBV7-2, the J gene TRBJ2-3; weak D call: TRBD2 (5 bases). The CDR3 has 16 residues. Germline V gene lookup returns CDR1 SGHTA and CDR2 FQGNSA. The germline V and J ends were trimmed by 5 bases and 6 bases, with 21 bases remaining between them. In DNA, the CDR3 is TGTGCCAGCAGCCGCCTAGGACTCACCGCCCATGATACGCAGTATTTT. Amino acid sequence: CASSRLGLTAHDTQYF.

This chain uses TRBV15 with TRBJ2-1; 9 bases line up with TRBD2. CDR1 and CDR2 from the germline V gene are LNHNV and YYDKDF (reference sequence). J was trimmed by 6 bases and V by 0 bases; bases with no gene match: 6. CDR3 size: 16 residues. The CDR3 sequence: CATSRDPGLASNEQFF. The CDR3 DNA follows: TGTGCCACCAGCAGAGACCCCGGACTAGCGAGCAATGAGCAGTTCTTC.

The chain is built from TRBV18 and TRBJ2-7; the D is unclear. Per the germline V gene, CDR1 is KGHSH and CDR2 is LQKENI. V shed 3 bases and J shed 4 bases, with 13 bases lying between them. The CDR3 consists of 14 residues. CDR3 sequence (DNA): TGTGCCAGCTCACCTCGCGTGGGGTCTTACGAGCAGTACTTC. Amino acid sequence: CASSPRVGSYEQYF.

With respect to this clone: One end of the junction is discordant with germline, which a read error may explain. This rearrangement joins TRBV7-7 to TRBJ1-2, with 7 positions matching TRBD1. Germline V lookup: CDR1 SSHAT, CDR2 FNYEAQ (reference sequence). The CDR3 is 17 amino acids. The CDR3 loop is CASSRLRAGTDGYGYTF. CDR3 nucleotides: TGTGCTAGCAGCCGTCTTAGGGCTGGGACAGATGGATATGGCTACACCTTC.

This clone was seen more than once but under ten times. Other DNA sequences in this specimen translate into the identical CDR3. V is TRBV7-2 and J is TRBJ2-2, with D maybe TRBD2 (6 bases). Germline V gene sequence: CDR1 SGHTA, CDR2 FQGNSA. This CDR3 comprises 14 residues. Trimming stripped 3 bases from V and 4 bases from J, with 9 bases between. CDR3 bases: TGTGCCAGCAGCTTGGCGGGGAGCACCGGGGAGCTGTTTTTT. It yields the protein CASSLAGSTGELFF.

V usage is TRBV7-9 and J usage is TRBJ2-4; 7 nucleotides match TRBD1. The V and J ends lost 5 bases and 0 bases, in that order; junction bases with no gene match: 13. Germline V gene lookup returns CDR1 SEHNR and CDR2 FQNEAQ (reference sequence). This CDR3 spans 18 amino acids. The CDR3 bases are TGTGCCAGCAGCCGAGGGACAGAAAACAAACTAGCCAAAAACATTCAGTACTTC. Protein sequence: CASSRGTENKLAKNIQYF.

This chain links TRBV5-1 with TRBJ2-3; D gene uncertain. The CDR3 length is 11 residues. From germline, CDR1 is SGHRS and CDR2 YFSETQ. Trimming left V 1 base short and J 5 bases short, with 2 bases between. The CDR3 DNA reads as TGCGCCAGCAGCTTGTTAGATACGCAGTATTTT. This gives the protein CASSLLDTQYF.

In this sample, this clone turned up a few times. The chain combines TRBV10-3 with TRBJ1-2, with TRBD1 matching over 8 bases. Germline loops: CDR1 ENHRY, CDR2 SYGVKD. The CDR3 spans 12 residues. V trimming: 4 bases; J trimming: 5 bases; junction bases outside the gene matches: 0. The CDR3 spells CAISGTGYGYTF. The CDR3 nucleotides read TGTGCCATCAGTGGGACAGGGTATGGCTACACCTTC.

The rearrangement uses TRBV19 and TRBJ2-7, with D unclear. CDR3 length equals 13 residues. V was trimmed by 1 base and J by 4 bases, leaving 8 bases between them. Per the germline V gene, CDR1 is LNHDA and CDR2 is SQIVND (reference sequence). CDR3 nucleotide sequence: TGTGCCAGTAGTATAGCCCCTAGTTACGAGCAGTACTTC. Its translation is CASSIAPSYEQYF.

This clone was counted only a few times. V gene TRBV6-6 combines with J gene TRBJ1-2; D gene uncertain. The CDR3 totals 13 residues. Germline V gene data show CDR1 as MNHNY and CDR2 as SVGAGI (reference sequence). V lost 7 bases to trimming and J lost 4 bases, with 13 bases between them. CDR3: CASTPGHPYGYTF. The CDR3 DNA sequence: TGTGCCAGCACTCCGGGCCATCCCTATGGCTACACCTTC.

CDR3 DNA: TGTGCCAGCAGCGTACTTAGCGGGAGGCGGAATGAGCAGTTCTTC. Encoded protein: CASSVLSGRRNEQFF. This sequence joins TRBV9 and TRBJ2-1; 10 bases are a match to TRBD2. In germline, CDR1 is SGDLS, CDR2 YYNGEE. The V gene end was trimmed by 1 base and the J gene end by 7 bases; junction bases not matched to a gene: 5. The CDR3 is 15 amino acids.

This clone has more than one count but fewer than ten. The sample holds other DNA sequences that translate to the same CDR3. The rearrangement uses TRBV5-1 and TRBJ1-6; a possible D gene is TRBD1 (5 bases). Between the trimmed V and J ends, which lost 2 bases and 6 bases, there was a span of 9 bases. Germline CDR1 and CDR2: SGHRS and YFSETQ. The CDR3 spans 14 residues. The CDR3 loop reads CASSFGTVNSPLHF. Written as DNA, the CDR3 is TGCGCCAGCAGCTTCGGGACGGTTAATTCACCCCTCCACTTT.

With respect to this clone: The same CDR3 is also encoded by other DNA sequences in this sample. V gene TRBV7-2 combines with J gene TRBJ2-5; D is undetermined. With 4 bases removed from V and 1 base from J, the gap between germline ends came to 7 bases. The CDR3 has 13 amino acids. Germline lookup yields CDR1 SGHTA and CDR2 FQGNSA. This CDR3 is CASSSTPQETQYF. CDR3 sequence (DNA): TGTGCCAGCAGCTCCACGCCCCAAGAGACCCAGTACTTC.